Below, 10 T cell receptor beta chains from the same sample are listed, as sequenced in a study of regulatory and conventional T cells in RAG deficiency. Conventional CD4+ T cells were sorted from blood as CD25-low CD127-high cells. TCRdb's copy holds only in-frame clones and misses some; the assay was immunoSEQ multiplex PCR. The sample includes 45,000 or so clones, just under 90% of them seen just once. These data were also filed under a second study, of regulatory T cells. That investigation notes: Amplification used 52 TRBV primers and 13 TRBJ primers.

Sequencing was performed on CD4+ effector T cells sorted from blood. The receptors originated from a human donor in good health.

V is TRBV10-2 and J is TRBJ1-5; unclear D gene. The CDR3 runs 17 residues. V was trimmed by 0 bases and J by 4 bases, leaving 16 bases between them. Looked up from germline, CDR1 is WSHSY and CDR2 is SAAADI. The CDR3 DNA reads as TGCGCCAGCAGTGAGTCGTTTGGAGGGATCGGGAATCAGCCCCAGCATTTT. Translated, it gives CASSESFGGIGNQPQHF.

The rearrangement joins TRBV27 to TRBJ1-3, with D perhaps TRBD1 (5 bases). The V and J ends lost 5 bases and 0 bases respectively, with 14 bases between them. The V gene's germline CDR1 is MNHEY and CDR2 SMNVEV (reference sequence). The CDR3 runs to 16 residues. This CDR3 is CASSNRSRLSGNTIYF. CDR3 DNA: TGTGCCAGCAGTAACAGGTCTAGACTCTCTGGAAACACCATATATTTT.

This sequence joins TRBV30 and TRBJ2-1; 9 bases align to TRBD2. CDR3 length: 14 amino acids. Germline V lookup: CDR1 GTSNPN, CDR2 SVGIG (reference sequence). The V gene end was trimmed by 1 base and the J gene end by 6 bases; junction bases not matched to a gene: 4. The chain's CDR3 is CAWSAGLARNEQFF. Written as DNA, the CDR3 is TGTGCCTGGAGTGCGGGACTAGCCCGCAATGAGCAGTTCTTC.

The V gene is TRBV2, the J gene TRBJ1-5; possible D gene TRBD1, 5 bases. The CDR3 has 13 amino acids. V was trimmed by 7 bases and J by 5 bases, leaving 12 bases between them. The germline CDR1 and CDR2 sequences are SNHLY and FYNNEI. Here the CDR3 DNA reads TGTGCCAGCATGGGAGACAGATATCAGCCCCAGCATTTT. It codes for CASMGDRYQPQHF.

V usage is TRBV5-6 and J usage is TRBJ1-5; no definite D call. The CDR3 extends over 17 amino acids. CDR1 is SGHDT, CDR2 YYEEEE, per germline. Trimming left V 1 base short and J 2 bases short, with 16 bases between. In DNA form, the CDR3 reads TGTGCCAGCAGCTTGTTCTCTCTAAACTATGGCAATCAGCCCCAGCATTTT. Protein: CASSLFSLNYGNQPQHF.

The V call is TRBV6-5, the J call TRBJ2-7, with 14 bases lining up with TRBD2. J gave up 5 bases and V 6 bases, and 6 bases lay outside the gene matches. The germline CDR1 and CDR2 sequences are MNHEY and SVGAGI. This CDR3 is 15 amino acids long. The CDR3 nucleotides are TGTGCCAGCAGACGTCGGGGACTAGCGGGAGACGAGCAGTACTTC. Amino acid sequence: CASRRRGLAGDEQYF.

The V and J genes are TRBV6-5 and TRBJ2-7; D possibly corresponds to TRBD1 (5 bases). The germline V gene encodes CDR1 MNHEY and CDR2 SVGAGI. The CDR3 contains 15 residues. Trimming pared 2 bases from V and 3 bases from J, leaving 14 bases between. CDR3 in DNA: TGTGCCAGCAGTTACCGACAGCCCCTTAACTACGAGCAGTACTTC. It specifies CASSYRQPLNYEQYF.

The chain's CDR3 is CASSPGLAGGSDTQYF. As DNA, the CDR3 is TGTGCCAGCAGCCCAGGACTAGCGGGAGGGTCGGATACGCAGTATTTT. The chain links TRBV7-9 to TRBJ2-3, with 15 bases lining up with TRBD2. The trim removed 5 bases at V and 6 bases at J, leaving 6 bases unmatched. CDR3 size: 16 residues. CDR1 is SEHNR and CDR2 is FQNEAQ in the germline V gene (reference sequence).

The rearrangement links TRBV11-3 to TRBJ2-3, with D unclear. The CDR3 contains 14 residues. CDR1 is SGHNT and CDR2 is YENEEA in the germline V gene. V gave up 1 base and J gave up 0 bases, with 5 bases separating them. The CDR3 nucleotides read TGTGCCAGCAGCTTAGCAGCCAGCACAGATACGCAGTATTTT. This gives the protein CASSLAASTDTQYF.

The rearrangement links TRBV10-3 to TRBJ1-1; D perhaps matches TRBD1 (5 bases). The CDR3 contains 12 residues. Trimming cost V 10 bases and J 10 bases, with 19 bases left between them. In germline, CDR1 is ENHRY, CDR2 SYGVKD. CDR3 in DNA: TGTGCCACTCAGGGTGTGGGACCTGGAGCTTTCTTT. Translation: CATQGVGPGAFF.